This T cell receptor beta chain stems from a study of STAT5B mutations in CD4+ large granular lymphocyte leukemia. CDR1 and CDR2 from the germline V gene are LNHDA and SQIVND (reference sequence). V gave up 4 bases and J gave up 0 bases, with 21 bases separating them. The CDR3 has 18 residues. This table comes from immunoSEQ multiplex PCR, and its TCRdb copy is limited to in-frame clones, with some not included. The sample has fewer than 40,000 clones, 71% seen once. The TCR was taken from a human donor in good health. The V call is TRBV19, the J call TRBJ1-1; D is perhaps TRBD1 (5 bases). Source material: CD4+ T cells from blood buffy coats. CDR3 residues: CASSSKTGTAVVNTEAFF. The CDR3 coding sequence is TGTGCCAGTAGTAGTAAAACCGGGACCGCTGTGGTGAACACTGAAGCTTTCTTT.